These 24 T cell receptor beta chains share one sample of origin, sequenced in a study of cytomegalovirus exposure and HLA in healthy donors (TCRdb year 2017). The library was produced with the immunoSEQ multiplex PCR assay. Drawn from immuneACCESS, this table holds only the in-frame rearrangements with V and J called that TCRdb kept. Clones are partly lost; checked studies trace under half to an unresolved V gene and leave the rest unexplained. Across this sample there are 150,000 or so clones, with 90% seen only once. Jointly, the top ten make up about 6.6% of the sample. Sequencing used PBMCs. These receptors originate from a young woman in good health and CMV-seropositive.

V usage is TRBV5-4 and J usage is TRBJ2-7; D is undetermined. This CDR3 is built from 13 residues. Looked up from germline, CDR1 is SGHNT and CDR2 is YYREEE (reference sequence). The V end was cut by 4 bases, the J end by 5 bases, with 13 bases between. CDR3 bases: TGTGCCAGCAGCATCTACGCCCAGGACGAGCAGTACTTC. It translates to CASSIYAQDEQYF.

The chain recombines TRBV2 with TRBJ1-1; 8 nucleotides match TRBD1. After removal of 10 bases from V and 1 base from J, the junction contained 2 bases not matched to a gene. This CDR3 contains 12 residues. Germline-derived CDR1 and CDR2 are SNHLY and FYNNEI. In nucleotides, the CDR3 is TGTGCCACCACAGGGGGGAACACTGAAGCTTTCTTT. Translating gives CATTGGNTEAFF. Full variable domain (missing parts from reference TRBV2 and TRBJ1-1): EPEVTQTPSHQVTQMGQEVILRCVPISNHLYFYWYRQILGQKVEFLVSFYNNEISEKSEIFDDQFSVERPDGSNFTLKIRSTKLEDSAMYFCATTGGNTEAFFGQGTRLTVV.

V usage is TRBV28 and J usage is TRBJ1-2, with a tentative D call TRBD1 (6 bases). Trimming removed 5 bases at V and 4 bases at J, with 20 bases between. The length of the CDR3 is 16 residues. The germline CDR1 and CDR2 sequences are MDHEN and SYDVKM. This CDR3 is CASSPIEYRDTYGYTF. DNA of the CDR3: TGTGCCAGCAGTCCTATCGAATATCGGGACACCTATGGCTACACCTTC.

V usage is TRBV7-9 and J usage is TRBJ2-7; 8 bases agree with TRBD2. This CDR3 region has 16 residues. The V segment lost 1 base and the J segment 3 bases; nucleotides outside the gene matches: 8. The germline gives CDR1 SEHNR, CDR2 FQNEAQ (reference sequence). In DNA form, the CDR3 reads TGTGCCAGCAGCTTAGGTGCCCTAGCGGGCTACTACGAGCAGTACTTC. Amino acids: CASSLGALAGYYEQYF.

The rearrangement uses TRBV27 and TRBJ2-1, with a possible D match to TRBD1 (5 bases). CDR1 is MNHEY, CDR2 SMNVEV, per germline (reference sequence). Deletions cut 4 bases from V and 3 bases from J, with 7 bases between. The CDR3 covers 13 residues. The CDR3 sequence is CASSWQGYNEQFF. As DNA, the CDR3 is TGTGCCAGCAGTTGGCAGGGCTACAATGAGCAGTTCTTC.

This chain connects TRBV2 to TRBJ1-4, with 7 bases identical to TRBD1. Germline V gene lookup returns CDR1 SNHLY and CDR2 FYNNEI. Unmatched junction bases numbered 5, after V lost 6 bases and J lost 4 bases. The CDR3 covers 14 residues. The CDR3 here is CASRLGQINEKLFF. DNA of the CDR3: TGTGCCAGCAGACTGGGACAGATTAATGAAAAACTGTTTTTT.

The chain links TRBV5-1 to TRBJ2-2, with no clear D. Germline-derived CDR1 and CDR2 are SGHRS and YFSETQ. The length of the CDR3 is 13 residues. The V gene lost 0 bases and the J gene lost 6 bases, with 6 bases spanning the gap. For the CDR3, the DNA is TGCGCCAGCAGCTTGGTTGCGGCCGGGGAGCTGTTTTTT. It codes for CASSLVAAGELFF. The complete variable domain, with remaining parts taken from reference TRBV5-1 and TRBJ2-2, reads KAGVTQTPRYLIKTRGQQVTLSCSPISGHRSVSWYQQTPGQGLQFLFEYFSETQRNKGNFPGRFSGRQFSNSRSEMNVSTLELGDSALYLCASSLVAAGELFFGEGSRLTVL.

V gene TRBV5-1 combines with J gene TRBJ2-6, with D unresolved. The CDR3 runs to 17 residues. The V end lost 0 bases, the J end lost 0 bases, and 10 bases lay between the germline ends. Germline V gene sequence: CDR1 SGHRS, CDR2 YFSETQ. In DNA, the CDR3 is TGCGCCAGCAGCTTGGTTCCCAACTACTCTGGGGCCAACGTCCTGACTTTC. Amino acid sequence: CASSLVPNYSGANVLTF.

The chain carries TRBV29-1 and TRBJ2-7; tentatively, D is TRBD1 (7 bases). Trimming took off 6 bases at V and 0 bases at J, with 12 bases between the two ends. The CDR3 runs 13 residues. Germline CDR1 and CDR2: SQVTM and ANQGSEA. CDR3 residues: CSVPGGSSYEQYF. As DNA, the CDR3 is TGCAGCGTCCCAGGGGGGAGCTCCTACGAGCAGTACTTC.

Comments on this clone: Other DNA sequences in this sample translate to the same CDR3. V usage is TRBV7-2 and J usage is TRBJ2-7; tentatively, D is TRBD2 (5 bases). The CDR3 is 14 amino acids. Germline V gives CDR1 SGHTA, CDR2 FQGNSA. V was shortened by 1 base and J by 3 bases, with 10 bases between the two germline ends. The CDR3 here is CASSLVSGNYEQYF. CDR3 in DNA: TGTGCCAGCAGCTTAGTATCCGGGAACTACGAGCAGTACTTC.

Only one count was recorded for this clone. The chain joins TRBV2 to TRBJ2-1, with 8 nucleotides matching TRBD2. The V gene's germline CDR1 is SNHLY and CDR2 FYNNEI. V shed 7 bases and J 8 bases; nucleotides not matched to a gene: 4. The CDR3 extends over 12 amino acids. CDR3 coding DNA: TGTGCCAGCATTGCGGGGGGAGATGAGCAGTTCTTC. Its protein product is CASIAGGDEQFF.

This clone was seen many times. This chain links TRBV19 with TRBJ1-2; D is perhaps TRBD1 (5 bases). Germline V gene lookup returns CDR1 LNHDA and CDR2 SQIVND (reference sequence). The CDR3 consists of 14 residues. Trimming removed 3 bases from V and 7 bases from J, with 15 bases in between. The CDR3 bases are TGTGCCAGTAGTATCGCCCCAGGGAATCTTGGCTACACCTTC. It specifies CASSIAPGNLGYTF.

V is TRBV18 and J is TRBJ2-1, with 8 positions matching TRBD2. CDR1 is KGHSH, CDR2 LQKENI, per germline. J lost 4 bases, V lost 2 bases, and 4 bases had no gene match. The CDR3 consists of 15 residues. Here the CDR3 reads CASSPSTGGYNEQFF. The CDR3, as DNA: TGTGCCAGCTCACCATCGACGGGGGGGTACAATGAGCAGTTCTTC.

The chain combines TRBV6-6 with TRBJ1-4; D is unclear. This CDR3 comprises 13 residues. The V end lost 5 bases, the J end lost 8 bases, and 12 bases lay between the germline ends. Germline values: CDR1 MNHNY, CDR2 SVGAGI (reference sequence). The CDR3 nucleotides are TGTGCCAGCAGTCCCTCATACGGGGAAAAACTGTTTTTT. Residues: CASSPSYGEKLFF.

There are a few counts of this clone. The chain joins TRBV18 to TRBJ1-4, with 9 bases that match TRBD1. The V gene end was trimmed by 5 bases and the J gene end by 8 bases; junction bases not matched to a gene: 9. Germline loops: CDR1 KGHSH, CDR2 LQKENI. The CDR3 has 15 residues. Here the CDR3 reads CASSEDRGRKEKLFF. CDR3 nucleotides: TGTGCCAGCTCAGAGGACAGGGGAAGGAAAGAAAAACTGTTTTTT.

A few counts support this clone. This chain links TRBV6-6 with TRBJ1-2; D is possibly TRBD1 (6 bases). V was pared by 11 bases and J by 8 bases, with 21 bases between. CDR3 size: 13 residues. Germline V gene lookup returns CDR1 MNHNY and CDR2 SVGAGI (reference sequence). The CDR3 loop is CAASPTGQGGYTF. CDR3 coding DNA: TGTGCCGCAAGCCCGACAGGCCAGGGCGGCTACACCTTC.

The chain carries TRBV5-8 and TRBJ1-2, with a tentative D call TRBD1 (5 bases). V was clipped by 0 bases and J by 5 bases, with 11 bases between them. The CDR3 consists of 14 residues. Germline values: CDR1 SGHTS, CDR2 YDEGEE. CDR3 region: CASSLGRVFYGYTF. The CDR3 DNA reads as TGTGCCAGCAGCTTGGGCAGGGTTTTTTATGGCTACACCTTC.

The chain carries TRBV5-1 and TRBJ2-3; no clear D gene. The germline V gene has CDR1 SGHRS and CDR2 YFSETQ. Trimming pared 2 bases from V and 5 bases from J, leaving 9 bases between. The CDR3 has 13 residues. The CDR3 protein is CASSFPIRDTQYF. For the CDR3, the DNA is TGCGCCAGCAGCTTCCCTATCCGAGATACGCAGTATTTT.

The V gene is TRBV12-5, the J gene TRBJ2-3; 7 nucleotides line up with TRBD2. The germline CDR1 and CDR2 sequences are LGHNT and FRNRAP. The V segment lost 0 bases and the J segment 0 bases; nucleotides outside the gene matches: 9. There are 18 residues in the CDR3. CDR3 sequence reads: CASGLVLDGGISTDTQYF. The CDR3 DNA follows: TGTGCTAGTGGTTTGGTTCTGGACGGGGGGATCAGCACAGATACGCAGTATTTT.

This chain uses TRBV5-6 with TRBJ2-7; D may be TRBD1 (6 bases). Trimming shortened V by 2 bases and J by 0 bases, and 9 bases separated the two germline ends. Germline V gene lookup returns CDR1 SGHDT and CDR2 YYEEEE. The CDR3 consists of 14 residues. In DNA, the CDR3 is TGTGCCAGCAGCTTAGGGACATTCTCCTACGAGCAGTACTTC. This gives the protein CASSLGTFSYEQYF.

The genes are TRBV5-6 and TRBJ1-5; D remains ambiguous. The germline CDR1 and CDR2 sequences are SGHDT and YYEEEE. V lost 6 bases and J 2 bases, leaving 12 bases between the germline ends. This CDR3 is built from 14 residues. CDR3 DNA: TGTGCCAGCAACCGACGGGGAGGCAATCAGCCCCAGCATTTT. Amino acid sequence: CASNRRGGNQPQHF. The variable domain in full, with the rest retrieved from reference TRBV5-6 and TRBJ1-5, is DAGVTQSPTHLIKTRGQQVTLRCSPKSGHDTVSWYQQALGQGPQFIFQYYEEEERQRGNFPDRFSGHQFPNYSSELNVNALLLGDSALYLCASNRRGGNQPQHFGDGTRLSIL.

This chain uses TRBV28 with TRBJ1-2, with D hard to call. The CDR3 runs 12 residues. V was cut by 2 bases and J by 8 bases, with 9 bases left in between. CDR1 MDHEN and CDR2 SYDVKM come from the germline V gene. The CDR3 reads CASSLAGRGYTF. The CDR3 region has the DNA TGTGCCAGCAGTTTAGCGGGCCGGGGCTACACCTTC.

This clone was counted between two and nine times. The chain is built from TRBV5-4 and TRBJ1-6, with TRBD1 matching over 7 bases. Germline V gene data show CDR1 as SGHNT and CDR2 as YYREEE (reference sequence). The CDR3 runs to 17 residues. Trimming at V came to 0 bases and at J to 6 bases, leaving 9 bases not matched to a gene. The CDR3 DNA follows: TGTGCCAGCAGCTTGGGGGACAGCCGCCTCGGTAATTCACCCCTCCACTTT. It yields the protein CASSLGDSRLGNSPLHF.

The chain carries TRBV10-3 and TRBJ2-7; TRBD1 agrees at 9 bases. Germline CDR1 and CDR2: ENHRY and SYGVKD. This CDR3 contains 13 residues. J gave up 6 bases and V 5 bases, and 5 bases lay outside the gene matches. CDR3 nucleotide sequence: TGTGCCATCAGTTCCGGGACAGGGACCGAGCAGTACTTC. Translating gives CAISSGTGTEQYF.